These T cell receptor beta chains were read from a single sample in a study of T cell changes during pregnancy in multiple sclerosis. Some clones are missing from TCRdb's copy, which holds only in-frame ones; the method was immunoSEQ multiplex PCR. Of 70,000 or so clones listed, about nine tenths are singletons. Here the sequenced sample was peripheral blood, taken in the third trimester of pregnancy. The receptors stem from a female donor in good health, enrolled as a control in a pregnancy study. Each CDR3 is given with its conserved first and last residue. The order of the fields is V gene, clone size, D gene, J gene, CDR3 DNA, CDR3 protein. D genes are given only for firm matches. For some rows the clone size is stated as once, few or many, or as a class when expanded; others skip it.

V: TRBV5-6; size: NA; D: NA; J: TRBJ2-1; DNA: TGTGCCAGCAGCTTCCTAATCGACAATGAGCAGTTCTTC; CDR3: CASSFLIDNEQFF
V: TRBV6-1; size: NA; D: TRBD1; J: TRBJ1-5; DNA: TGTGCCAGCAGTGAACCCACAGGGGGCCGGAGCAATCAGCCCCAGCATTTT; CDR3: CASSEPTGGRSNQPQHF
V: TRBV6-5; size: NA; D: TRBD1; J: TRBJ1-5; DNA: TGTGCCAGCAGGCAGGGGGGTTGGAATCAGCCCCAGCATTTT; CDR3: CASRQGGWNQPQHF
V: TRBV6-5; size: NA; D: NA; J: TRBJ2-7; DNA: TGTGCCAGCAGCAGACTAGAACTCTCCTACGAGCAGTACTTC; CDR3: CASSRLELSYEQYF
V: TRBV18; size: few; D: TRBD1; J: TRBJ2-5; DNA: TGTGCCAGCTCACCAACTCCTTCGGGACAGAGAGGGGAGACCCAGTACTTC; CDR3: CASSPTPSGQRGETQYF
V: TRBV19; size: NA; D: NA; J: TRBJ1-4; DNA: TGTGCCATCTCTGGAGGCGGAAAACTGTTTTTT; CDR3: CAISGGGKLFF
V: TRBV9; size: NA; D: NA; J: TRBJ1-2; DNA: TGTGCCAGCACGCTTGGGGGGGACTATGGCTACACCTTC; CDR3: CASTLGGDYGYTF
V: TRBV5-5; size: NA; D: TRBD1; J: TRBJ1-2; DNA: TGTGCCAGCAGCATTTTTCGGACAGGGGGCGATGGCTACACCTTC; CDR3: CASSIFRTGGDGYTF
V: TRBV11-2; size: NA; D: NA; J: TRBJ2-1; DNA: TGTGCCAGCAGCCCGACCCGGGGTAAGGATGAGCAGTTCTTC; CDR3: CASSPTRGKDEQFF
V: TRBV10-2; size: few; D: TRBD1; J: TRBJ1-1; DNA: TGCGCCAGGGGACAGGGGGATCGGACTGAAGCTTTCTTT; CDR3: CARGQGDRTEAFF
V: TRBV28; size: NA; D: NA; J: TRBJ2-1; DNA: TGTGCCAGTCGGGGGGCGATTAATGAGCAGTTCTTC; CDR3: CASRGAINEQFF
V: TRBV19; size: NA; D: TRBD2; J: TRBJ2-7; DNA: TGTGCCAGTCGGGCCCAGCGGGGGGGAGCCTACGAGCAGTACTTC; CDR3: CASRAQRGGAYEQYF
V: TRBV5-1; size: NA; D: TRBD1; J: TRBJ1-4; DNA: TGCGCCAGCAGCATCTCACAGGGGGCCGGTGAAAAACTGTTTTTT; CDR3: CASSISQGAGEKLFF
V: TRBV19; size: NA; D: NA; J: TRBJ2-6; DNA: TGTGCCAGTAGTATCAGAAGCTCTGGGGCCAACGTCCTGACTTTC; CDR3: CASSIRSSGANVLTF
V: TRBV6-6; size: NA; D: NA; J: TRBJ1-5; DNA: TGTGCCAGCAGTGGGGGGTACTATAGCAATCAGCCCCAGCATTTT; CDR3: CASSGGYYSNQPQHF
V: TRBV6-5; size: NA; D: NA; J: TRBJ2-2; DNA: TGTGCCAGCAGCCCGAGCGAGACCGGGGAGCTGTTTTTT; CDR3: CASSPSETGELFF